Shown below are 24 T cell receptor beta chains from a single sample sequenced in a study of blood T cell repertoires in COVID-19. Assay: immunoSEQ multiplex PCR; the TCRdb copy retains only in-frame clones and omits some. The sample yields under 250,000 clones, around four fifths seen once. The sequencing input was peripheral blood. The receptor set was obtained from a woman aged 55-75 years who had recovered from COVID-19.

The rearrangement links TRBV7-2 to TRBJ1-2; D remains unclear. The CDR3 is 13 amino acids. V lost 5 bases and J 4 bases, leaving 11 bases between the germline ends. The V gene's germline CDR1 is SGHTA and CDR2 FQGNSA. CDR3 sequence (DNA): TGTGCCAGCAGCCCGGCGGGGTTCTATGGCTACACCTTC. Protein: CASSPAGFYGYTF.

This chain joins TRBV4-1 and TRBJ2-3; 7 positions agree with TRBD2. The CDR3 length is 15 residues. The junction had 5 bases not matched to a gene; V was cut back by 3 bases and J by 2 bases. Germline-derived CDR1 and CDR2 are MGHRA and YSYEKL. The CDR3 spells CASSQDGLDTDTQYF. Here the CDR3 DNA reads TGCGCCAGCAGCCAGGACGGACTAGACACAGATACGCAGTATTTT.

On this clone itself: A much larger clone differs by one base, so this may be a read error. V usage is TRBV5-8 and J usage is TRBJ1-1; no clear D. Germline V gene lookup returns CDR1 SGHTS and CDR2 YDEGEE. The V end was cut by 5 bases, the J end by 0 bases, with 8 bases between. The length of the CDR3 is 13 residues. The CDR3 DNA reads TGTGCCAGCAGACAACAGATGAACACTGAAGCTTTCTTT. Encoded protein: CASRQQMNTEAFF.

This CDR3 reads CASSHAGTINQPQHF. The CDR3 DNA reads as TGCGCCAGCAGCCACGCAGGAACGATTAATCAGCCCCAGCATTTT. The rearrangement links TRBV4-1 to TRBJ1-5; D is unclear. The V end was cut by 3 bases, the J end by 4 bases, with 13 bases between. This CDR3 is 15 amino acids long. CDR1 and CDR2 from the germline V gene are MGHRA and YSYEKL.

The CDR3 region is CASSQDLRGSRVRALHF. The CDR3 coding sequence is TGTGCCAGCAGCCAAGATCTCCGGGGTTCCCGGGTACGGGCCCTCCACTTT. V is TRBV3-1 (or the pseudogene TRBV3-2) and J is TRBJ1-6; D gene unclear. Germline V gene data show CDR1 as LGHDT and CDR2 as YNNKEL (reference sequence). This CDR3 has 17 amino acids. V was clipped by 0 bases and J by 14 bases, with 23 bases between them.

The chain uses TRBV2 and TRBJ2-4, with a possible D match to TRBD2 (5 bases). The V end was cut by 7 bases, the J end by 0 bases, with 19 bases between. Germline V gives CDR1 SNHLY, CDR2 FYNNEI. The CDR3 is 17 residues long. CDR3 sequence: CASTLGELPLAKNIQYF. The CDR3 coding sequence is TGTGCCAGCACCCTGGGAGAACTACCACTAGCCAAAAACATTCAGTACTTC.

V is TRBV2 and J is TRBJ1-1; TRBD1 agrees at 8 bases. The CDR3 length is 15 residues. V lost 5 bases to trimming and J lost 1 base; unmatched junction nucleotides: 6. Germline V CDR1 and CDR2: SNHLY, FYNNEI. The chain's CDR3 is CASSFDRGRNTEAFF. The CDR3 DNA follows: TGTGCCAGCAGTTTTGACAGGGGACGGAACACTGAAGCTTTCTTT.

V gene TRBV18 combines with J gene TRBJ2-2, with 9 positions matching TRBD1. With 3 bases clipped from V and 4 bases from J, the junction kept 12 bases outside the gene matches. This CDR3 has 18 residues. Germline CDR1 and CDR2: KGHSH and LQKENI. As DNA, the CDR3 is TGTGCCAGCTCACCCCCGGGACAGGGCCCCGGGGGCACCGGGGAGCTGTTTTTT. Its protein is CASSPPGQGPGGTGELFF.

The chain uses TRBV7-3 and TRBJ2-2; 15 bases agree with TRBD2. V lost 5 bases and J lost 7; bases outside the gene matches: 5. This CDR3 has 16 amino acids. Germline lookup yields CDR1 SGHTA and CDR2 FQGTGA. This CDR3 reads CASSPGTSGGRGELFF. Here the CDR3 DNA reads TGTGCCAGCAGCCCGGGGACTAGCGGGGGGCGCGGGGAGCTGTTTTTT.

This clone has a handful of counts. This CDR3 reads CASSPYGQGNTEAFF. CDR3 nucleotide sequence: TGTGCCAGCAGTCCGTATGGACAGGGTAACACTGAAGCTTTCTTT. The chain uses TRBV28 and TRBJ1-1; TRBD1 aligns across 8 bases. V dropped 5 bases and J dropped 2; count of bases not matched to a gene: 7. The CDR3 totals 15 residues. Germline lookup yields CDR1 MDHEN and CDR2 SYDVKM. Full variable domain (remainder filled in from reference TRBV28 and TRBJ1-1): DVKVTQSSRYLVKRTGEKVFLECVQDMDHENMFWYRQDPGLGLRLIYFSYDVKMKEKGDIPEGYSVSREKKERFSLILESASTNQTSMYLCASSPYGQGNTEAFFGQGTRLTVV.

This sequence joins TRBV5-1 and TRBJ2-3, with D unclear. Per the germline V gene, CDR1 is SGHRS and CDR2 is YFSETQ. V was clipped by 2 bases and J by 2 bases, with 15 bases between them. CDR3 length: 16 residues. DNA of the CDR3: TGCGCCAGCAGCTTCTCACGAACGCCAGACACAGATACGCAGTATTTT. Translated, it gives CASSFSRTPDTDTQYF. The variable domain in full, with the rest retrieved from reference TRBV5-1 and TRBJ2-3, is KAGVTQTPRYLIKTRGQQVTLSCSPISGHRSVSWYQQTPGQGLQFLFEYFSETQRNKGNFPGRFSGRQFSNSRSEMNVSTLELGDSALYLCASSFSRTPDTDTQYFGPGTRLTVL.

The chain couples TRBV6-6 to TRBJ1-4; D is undetermined. Germline CDR1 is MNHNY and CDR2 is SVGAGI (reference sequence). The V end was cut by 7 bases, the J end by 8 bases, with 11 bases between. The CDR3 extends over 12 amino acids. In nucleotides, the CDR3 is TGTGCCAGCACTCCCCCCGGGGAAAAACTGTTTTTT. Protein: CASTPPGEKLFF.

This rearrangement joins TRBV10-3 to TRBJ1-1; 10 bases align to TRBD1. CDR1 and CDR2 from the germline V gene are ENHRY and SYGVKD. V was pared by 6 bases and J by 3 bases, with 10 bases of the junction left unmatched. This CDR3 has 16 amino acids. The CDR3 protein is CAIRGHSDRGDTEAFF. CDR3 nucleotides: TGTGCCATCAGGGGACACTCGGACAGGGGGGACACTGAAGCTTTCTTT.

This sequence joins TRBV18 and TRBJ1-3; D is ambiguous. The germline V gene has CDR1 KGHSH and CDR2 LQKENI. V lost 2 bases and J 0 bases, leaving 8 bases between the germline ends. The CDR3 runs 15 residues. Here the CDR3 DNA reads TGTGCCAGCTCACCAACGCCTAGCTCTGGAAACACCATATATTTT. This codes for CASSPTPSSGNTIYF.

This chain uses TRBV14 with TRBJ1-3; 7 nucleotides match TRBD1. The V and J ends lost 1 base and 4 bases, in that order; junction bases with no gene match: 7. Germline CDR1 reads SGHDN; CDR2 reads FVKESK. This CDR3 spans 16 amino acids. The CDR3 nucleotides read TGTGCCAGCAGCCAAGGTGGGACAGTCTCCGGAAACACCATATATTTT. The encoded protein is CASSQGGTVSGNTIYF.

The chain couples TRBV6-2 or TRBV6-3 to TRBJ2-1, with 11 bases aligning to TRBD2. This CDR3 region has 18 residues. V lost 0 bases, J lost 4 bases, and 8 bases stayed unmatched. Germline CDR1 reads MNHEY; CDR2 reads SVGEGT. CDR3: CASSYSASGGPFYNEQFF. Here the CDR3 DNA reads TGTGCCAGCAGTTACTCTGCTAGCGGGGGGCCCTTTTACAATGAGCAGTTCTTC.

This chain links TRBV6-5 with TRBJ2-3, with D tentatively TRBD1 (5 bases). From germline, CDR1 is MNHEY and CDR2 SVGAGI. CDR3 length: 16 residues. V dropped 1 base and J dropped 0 bases, with 11 bases sitting between them. In nucleotides, the CDR3 is TGTGCCAGCAGTTACTACCGGACACCCAGCACAGATACGCAGTATTTT. It specifies CASSYYRTPSTDTQYF.

The V call is TRBV7-2, the J call TRBJ1-2; D is uncertain. The germline gives CDR1 SGHTA, CDR2 FQGNSA. V was shortened by 4 bases and J by 8 bases, with 17 bases between the two germline ends. CDR3 length: 14 amino acids. CDR3 loop: CASSSGLMRRGYTF. As DNA, the CDR3 is TGTGCCAGCAGCTCTGGACTGATGCGCCGGGGCTACACCTTC.

This sequence joins TRBV5-4 and TRBJ1-6; tentatively, D is TRBD1 (6 bases). The ends were cut back, 4 bases at V and 7 bases at J, with 9 bases in the middle. The germline CDR1 and CDR2 sequences are SGHNT and YYREEE (reference sequence). This CDR3 contains 13 residues. The CDR3 spells CASSMDRNSPLHF. The CDR3 nucleotides are TGTGCCAGCAGCATGGACAGAAATTCACCCCTCCACTTT.

The rearrangement uses TRBV9 and TRBJ2-3, with 12 bases that match TRBD2. Germline trimming cut 2 bases from V and 2 bases from J; bases unmatched to any gene: 6. The CDR3 runs to 17 residues. The V gene's germline CDR1 is SGDLS and CDR2 YYNGEE. Here the CDR3 DNA reads TGTGCCAGCAGCGTTCGCGGACTAGCGGGGCTCACAGATACGCAGTATTTT. It codes for CASSVRGLAGLTDTQYF.

CDR3 region: CASSFWDRPYGYTF. The CDR3 DNA reads TGTGCCAGCAGCTTCTGGGACAGGCCCTATGGCTACACCTTC. The rearrangement joins TRBV7-9 to TRBJ1-2, with TRBD1 matching 8 bases. The CDR3 is 14 residues long. V lost 3 bases and J lost 4; bases outside the gene matches: 4. Germline values: CDR1 SEHNR, CDR2 FQNEAQ (reference sequence).

V is TRBV27 and J is TRBJ2-3; D possibly corresponds to TRBD2 (6 bases). This CDR3 is 17 amino acids long. Germline V gene sequence: CDR1 MNHEY, CDR2 SMNVEV (reference sequence). V was cut by 7 bases and J by 0 bases, with 20 bases left in between. As DNA, the CDR3 is TGTGCCAGCATGGCGCTAGTCTTAGCGGCTAGCACAGATACGCAGTATTTT. Translated: CASMALVLAASTDTQYF.

V and J are TRBV3-1 (or the pseudogene TRBV3-2) and TRBJ1-3, with D hard to call. Trimming shortened V by 0 bases and J by 1 base, and 7 bases separated the two germline ends. The CDR3 sequence is 15 residues long. Germline V lookup: CDR1 LGHDT, CDR2 YNNKEL (reference sequence). This chain's CDR3 is CASSQDRGSGNTIYF. CDR3 coding DNA: TGTGCCAGCAGCCAAGATCGGGGATCTGGAAACACCATATATTTT.

V gene TRBV29-1 combines with J gene TRBJ1-2; D possibly corresponds to TRBD1 (5 bases). Looked up from germline, CDR1 is SQVTM and CDR2 is ANQGSEA. This CDR3 comprises 12 residues. V shed 4 bases and J shed 5 bases, with 11 bases lying between them. The DNA for the CDR3 is TGCAGCGTTGTTGTGCAGGGTTATGGCTACACCTTC. Protein sequence: CSVVVQGYGYTF.